Below, 11 T cell receptor beta chains from the same sample are listed, as sequenced in a study of blood T cell repertoires in COVID-19. Using immunoSEQ multiplex PCR, the repertoire was profiled, and TCRdb retains in-frame clones only, with some absent. The sample records roughly 46,000 clones, less than 90% being singletons. Source material: peripheral blood. Receptors originate from a man aged 55 to 69 with active COVID-19.

The chain recombines TRBV5-1 with TRBJ2-2; TRBD2 aligns across 8 bases. Germline loops: CDR1 SGHRS, CDR2 YFSETQ. The CDR3 is made up of 13 amino acids. V lost 4 bases, J lost 6 bases, and 2 bases stayed unmatched. The CDR3 nucleotides are TGCGCCAGCAGCCTGACTAGCGCCGGGGAGCTGTTTTTT. Translating it yields CASSLTSAGELFF. The complete variable domain, with remaining parts taken from reference TRBV5-1 and TRBJ2-2, reads KAGVTQTPRYLIKTRGQQVTLSCSPISGHRSVSWYQQTPGQGLQFLFEYFSETQRNKGNFPGRFSGRQFSNSRSEMNVSTLELGDSALYLCASSLTSAGELFFGEGSRLTVL.

This clone was detected only a few times. The genes are TRBV5-1 and TRBJ1-5; D unclear. Germline CDR1 and CDR2: SGHRS and YFSETQ. V was cut by 4 bases and J by 0 bases, with 17 bases left in between. The CDR3 runs 17 residues. CDR3 residues: CASSPTPGGTSNQPQHF. CDR3 nucleotide sequence: TGCGCCAGCAGCCCCACCCCGGGAGGTACTAGCAATCAGCCCCAGCATTTT.

This clone was seen once. J is TRBJ2-7 and V is TRBV3-1 (or the pseudogene TRBV3-2); D not resolved. Per germline, CDR1 LGHDT and CDR2 YNNKEL (reference sequence). V was trimmed by 4 bases and J by 6 bases, leaving 13 bases between them. CDR3 size: 13 residues. The CDR3 DNA follows: TGTGCCAGCAGCCTCAGAAGTCCAGGCGAGCAGTACTTC. It is translated as CASSLRSPGEQYF.

The chain recombines TRBV5-5 with TRBJ1-4, with 7 bases fitting TRBD1. The ends lost 1 base at V and 2 bases at J; junction bases unmatched: 2. Per the germline V gene, CDR1 is SGHKS and CDR2 is YYEKEE (reference sequence). There are 15 residues in the CDR3. DNA for the CDR3: TGTGCCAGCAGCTTGCCGACAGGGACTAATGAAAAACTGTTTTTT. This translates into CASSLPTGTNEKLFF.

As for this clone: The DNA is omitted, as the CDR3 cannot be located on it reliably, and the CDR3 follows TCRdb's listing. The genes are TRBV6-2 or TRBV6-3 and TRBJ1-5; the table's D call TRBD1 went unverified against the DNA. CDR1 is MNHEY, CDR2 SVGEGT, per germline. Termini included, the CDR3 measures 16 amino acids. The CDR3 protein is CASSSSGQGAYQPQHF.

This clone came up once. Other DNA sequences within the sample encode an identical CDR3. This rearrangement joins TRBV13 to TRBJ2-5; possibly TRBD1 for D (5 bases). Per germline, CDR1 PRHDT and CDR2 FYEKMQ (reference sequence). CDR3 length: 15 amino acids. The V end was cut by 0 bases, the J end by 0 bases, with 8 bases between. CDR3 sequence (DNA): TGTGCCAGCAGCTTAGGCAGGGCAGACCAAGAGACCCAGTACTTC. Translating it yields CASSLGRADQETQYF.

The V and J genes are TRBV28 and TRBJ2-7; 9 bases fit TRBD1. V was pared by 2 bases and J by 1 base, with 6 bases of the junction left unmatched. Germline CDR1 and CDR2: MDHEN and SYDVKM. The CDR3 runs to 16 residues. The CDR3 spells CASSLVGTGNSYEQYF. The CDR3 DNA sequence: TGTGCCAGCAGTTTAGTGGGGACAGGGAATTCCTACGAGCAGTACTTC.

This chain uses TRBV29-1 with TRBJ1-4, with unresolved D. Trimming took off 6 bases at V and 8 bases at J, with 10 bases between the two ends. The CDR3 is 11 residues long. From germline, CDR1 is SQVTM and CDR2 ANQGSEA. The CDR3 loop is CSVGEREKLFF. CDR3 coding DNA: TGCAGCGTCGGGGAGAGGGAAAAACTGTTTTTT.

The rearrangement links TRBV7-8 to TRBJ2-5, with 11 bases lining up with TRBD2. The CDR3 has 17 residues. V lost 3 bases and J lost 4; bases outside the gene matches: 10. The germline gives CDR1 SGHVS, CDR2 FQNEAQ. CDR3 region: CASSLYSGRAASETQYF. In DNA, the CDR3 is TGTGCCAGCAGCTTGTATAGCGGGAGGGCCGCGTCAGAGACCCAGTACTTC.

This clone turned up a few times. The chain uses TRBV9 and TRBJ2-3, with 11 bases lining up with TRBD2. Germline CDR1 and CDR2: SGDLS and YYNGEE. This CDR3 has 16 residues. The V gene end was trimmed by 0 bases and the J gene end by 4 bases; junction bases not matched to a gene: 4. This chain's CDR3 is CASSVASGGSADTQYF. In DNA, the CDR3 is TGTGCCAGCAGCGTAGCTAGCGGGGGGTCGGCAGATACGCAGTATTTT.

The CDR3 sequence is CASSGGLAGNTGELFF. The CDR3 DNA is TGCGCCAGCAGCGGAGGACTAGCGGGAAACACCGGGGAGCTGTTTTTT. The chain joins TRBV5-1 to TRBJ2-2, with 12 bases fitting TRBD2. The junction had 3 bases not matched to a gene; V was cut back by 4 bases and J by 2 bases. This CDR3 has 16 amino acids. Germline CDR1 SGHRS, CDR2 YFSETQ.